The rows below give T cell receptor beta chains drawn from one sample of a study of cytomegalovirus exposure and HLA in healthy donors. Profiled with immunoSEQ multiplex PCR; TCRdb holds only in-frame clones, not every one. Among about 100,000 clones, 50% to 70% were seen once, and the ten largest hold approximately 4.3%. Sample: PBMCs. Receptors were obtained from a human donor in good health. The CDR3 runs from the conserved cysteine through the conserved F or W. The D gene is left open where the match is weak. Not all rows give a size; the values are once, few, many and, for expanded clones, a class.

v_call	clone_size	d_call	j_call	cdr3_nt	cdr3_aa
TRBV28	-	-	TRBJ2-3	TGTGCCAGCAGTTCTCCCGGGGTGTTTGGCACAGATACGCAGTATTTT	CASSSPGVFGTDTQYF
TRBV7-6	once	-	TRBJ1-4	TGTGCCAGCAGCTTAGAGGAGGGACGCACTTTGGCTAATGAAAAACTGTTTTTT	CASSLEEGRTLANEKLFF
TRBV7-2	-	TRBD2	TRBJ2-7	TGTGCCAGCAGTCGTGGTCCCGGACTAGCGGGATCCTACGAGCAGTACTTC	CASSRGPGLAGSYEQYF
TRBV7-6	-	-	TRBJ2-7	TGTGCCAGCAGCCTTTCCGGCCCCACCTGGGCCGACGAGCAGTACTTC	CASSLSGPTWADEQYF
TRBV28	-	-	TRBJ1-3	TGTGCCAGCAGTTTGGCCGGGACAAACTCTGGAAACACCATATATTTT	CASSLAGTNSGNTIYF
TRBV28	-	TRBD2	TRBJ2-5	TGTGCCACTCGGGGGGGAGGCGCTCAGGAGACCCAGTACTTC	CATRGGGAQETQYF
TRBV5-1	-	-	TRBJ2-3	TGCGCCAGCAGCTTGGTGTTCGGGGGGCGGGCAGATACGCAGTATTTT	CASSLVFGGRADTQYF
TRBV19	-	-	TRBJ2-4	TGTGCCAGTAGTCCCTACAGGGATGGGGAAAACATTCAGTACTTC	CASSPYRDGENIQYF
TRBV14	-	TRBD1	TRBJ1-2	TGTGCCAGCAGCCTCAACGAGGGGGCGGTCTATGGCTACACCTTC	CASSLNEGAVYGYTF
TRBV20-1	-	-	TRBJ2-5	TGCAGTGCTCTAATCCAAGAGACCCAGTACTTC	CSALIQETQYF
TRBV7-9	few	TRBD2	TRBJ2-7	TGTGCCAGCAGCTTGGTCAGCGGGAGCGCCGAGCAGTACTTC	CASSLVSGSAEQYF
TRBV5-6	few	TRBD1	TRBJ2-2	TGTGCCAGCAGCCTACCGACAGGGGGGAAGACCGGGGAGCTGTTTTTT	CASSLPTGGKTGELFF
TRBV6-5	few	TRBD1	TRBJ1-6	TGTGCCAGCAGTTCGACAGGGAACTCACCCCTCCACTTT	CASSSTGNSPLHF
TRBV7-7	-	-	TRBJ2-1	TGTGCTAGCAGCTTAGGGCGGTACAATGAGCAGTTCTTC	CASSLGRYNEQFF
TRBV6-5	-	TRBD2	TRBJ2-1	TGTGCCAGCAGTTACTGGGGGGGGTCAGGCAATGAGCAGTTCTTC	CASSYWGGSGNEQFF
TRBV6-5	-	-	TRBJ2-3	TGTGCCAGCAGTTACGTTCCAGGTAGCACAGATACGCAGTATTTT	CASSYVPGSTDTQYF
TRBV5-6	-	TRBD2	TRBJ2-3	TGTGCCAGCAGCTTCGGGACTAGCGGGATGGATACGCAGTATTTT	CASSFGTSGMDTQYF